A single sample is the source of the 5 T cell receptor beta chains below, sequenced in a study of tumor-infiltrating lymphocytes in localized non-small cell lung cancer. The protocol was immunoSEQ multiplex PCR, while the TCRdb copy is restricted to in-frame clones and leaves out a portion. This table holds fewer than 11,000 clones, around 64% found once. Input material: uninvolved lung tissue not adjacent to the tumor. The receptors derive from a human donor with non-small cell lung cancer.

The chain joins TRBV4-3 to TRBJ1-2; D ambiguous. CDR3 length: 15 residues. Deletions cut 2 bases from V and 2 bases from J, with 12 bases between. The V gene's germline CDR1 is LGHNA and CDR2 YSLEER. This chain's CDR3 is CASSQIAQANYGYTF. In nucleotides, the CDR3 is TGCGCCAGCAGCCAAATCGCCCAGGCGAACTATGGCTACACCTTC.

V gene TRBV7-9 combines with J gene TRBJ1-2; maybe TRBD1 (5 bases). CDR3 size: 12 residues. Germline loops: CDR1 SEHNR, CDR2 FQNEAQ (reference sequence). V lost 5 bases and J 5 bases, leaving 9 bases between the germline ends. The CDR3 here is CASSLDRYGYTF. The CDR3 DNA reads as TGTGCCAGCAGCCTTGACAGATATGGCTACACCTTC.

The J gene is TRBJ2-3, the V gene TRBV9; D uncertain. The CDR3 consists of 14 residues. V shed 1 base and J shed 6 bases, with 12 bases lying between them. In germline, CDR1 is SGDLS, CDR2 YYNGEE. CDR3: CASSVSRSRDTQYF. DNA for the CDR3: TGTGCCAGCAGCGTAAGTCGCAGCCGTGATACGCAGTATTTT.

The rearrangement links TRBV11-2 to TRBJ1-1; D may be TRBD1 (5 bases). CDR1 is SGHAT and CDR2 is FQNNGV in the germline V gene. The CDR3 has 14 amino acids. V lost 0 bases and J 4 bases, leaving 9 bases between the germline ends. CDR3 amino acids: CASSLEAGTTEAFF. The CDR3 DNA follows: TGTGCCAGCAGCTTAGAAGCAGGGACCACTGAAGCTTTCTTT.

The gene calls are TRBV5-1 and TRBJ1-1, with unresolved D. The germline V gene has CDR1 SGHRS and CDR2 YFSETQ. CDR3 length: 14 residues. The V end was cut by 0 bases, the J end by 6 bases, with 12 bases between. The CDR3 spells CASSLASGFPEAFF. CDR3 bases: TGCGCCAGCAGCTTGGCAAGTGGGTTTCCTGAAGCTTTCTTT.